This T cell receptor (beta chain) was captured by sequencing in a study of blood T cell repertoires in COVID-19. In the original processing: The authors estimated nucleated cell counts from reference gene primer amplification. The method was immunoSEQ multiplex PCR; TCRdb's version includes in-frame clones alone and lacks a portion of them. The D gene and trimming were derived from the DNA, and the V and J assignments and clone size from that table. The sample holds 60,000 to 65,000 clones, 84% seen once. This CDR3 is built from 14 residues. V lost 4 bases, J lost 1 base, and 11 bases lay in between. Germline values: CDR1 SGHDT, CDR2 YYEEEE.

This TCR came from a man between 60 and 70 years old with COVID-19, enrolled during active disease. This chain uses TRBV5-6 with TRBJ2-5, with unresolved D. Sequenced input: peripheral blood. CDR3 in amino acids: CASSGQVGQETQYF. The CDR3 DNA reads TGTGCCAGCAGCGGTCAGGTTGGCCAAGAGACCCAGTACTTC.